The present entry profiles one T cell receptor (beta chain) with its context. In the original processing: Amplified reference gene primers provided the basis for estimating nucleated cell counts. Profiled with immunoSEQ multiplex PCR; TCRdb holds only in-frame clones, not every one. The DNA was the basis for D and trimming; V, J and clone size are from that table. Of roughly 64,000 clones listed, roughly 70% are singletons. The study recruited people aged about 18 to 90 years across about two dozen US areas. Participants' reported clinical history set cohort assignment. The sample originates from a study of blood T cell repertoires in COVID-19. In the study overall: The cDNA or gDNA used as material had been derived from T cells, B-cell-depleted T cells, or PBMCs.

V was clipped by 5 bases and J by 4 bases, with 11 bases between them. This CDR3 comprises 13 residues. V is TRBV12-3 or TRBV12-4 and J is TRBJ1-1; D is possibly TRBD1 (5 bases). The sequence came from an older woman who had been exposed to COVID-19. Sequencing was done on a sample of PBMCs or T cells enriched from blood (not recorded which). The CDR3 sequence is CASSMGQGTEAFF. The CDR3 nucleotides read TGTGCCAGCAGTATGGGGCAGGGCACTGAAGCTTTCTTT.